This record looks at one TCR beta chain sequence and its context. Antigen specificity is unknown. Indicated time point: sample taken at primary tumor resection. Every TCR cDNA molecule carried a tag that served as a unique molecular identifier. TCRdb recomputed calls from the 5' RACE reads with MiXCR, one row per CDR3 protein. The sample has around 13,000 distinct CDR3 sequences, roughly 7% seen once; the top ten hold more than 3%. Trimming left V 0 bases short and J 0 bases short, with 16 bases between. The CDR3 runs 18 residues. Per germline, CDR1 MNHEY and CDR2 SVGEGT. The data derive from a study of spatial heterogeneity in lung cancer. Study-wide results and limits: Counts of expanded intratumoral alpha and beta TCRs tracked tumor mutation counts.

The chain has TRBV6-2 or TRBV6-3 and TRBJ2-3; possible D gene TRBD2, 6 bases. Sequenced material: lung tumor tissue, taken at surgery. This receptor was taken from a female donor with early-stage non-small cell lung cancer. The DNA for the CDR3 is TGTGCCAGCAGTTACTCGTCGGGGGTAAAATCTAGCACAGATACGCAGTATTTT. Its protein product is CASSYSSGVKSSTDTQYF.